This entry describes one TCR beta chain. No antigen is known for it. This sample is part of a study of T cells in localized non-small cell lung cancer. There are 20 residues in the CDR3. V shed 1 base and J 11 bases; nucleotides not matched to a gene: 19. Findings of the study overall: Adjacent lung tissue had a median approximately 61 of the top 100 clones found in the tumor. Heterogeneity is still possible, as just one tumor region was sequenced. Greater T cell density in blood accompanied longer overall survival. Maximal T cell clonality occurred in uninvolved adjacent lung, with tumor ranking below it.

Profiling relied on immunoSEQ multiplex PCR, and the TCRdb table lists in-frame clones only, not all of them. Among some 18,000 clones, 83% were seen once, and the ten largest hold 3.5% to 5.5%. The sample consisted of peripheral blood, taken before any cancer treatment. V and J are TRBV23-1 and TRBJ2-3; 15 nucleotides align to TRBD2. TRBV23-1 is sorted into the ORF group, with uncertain function. The receptor was isolated from a man between 40 and 69 years old with stage I lung adenocarcinoma. The CDR3 coding sequence is TGCGCCAGCAGTCAATATCGCGACAGGGGCCCCGGGACTAGCGGGGGGAGGCAGTATTTT. It translates to CASSQYRDRGPGTSGGRQYF.